The text below deals with one T cell receptor (beta chain). The data derive from a study of blood T cell repertoires in COVID-19. About the study: The origin of the acute and convalescent COVID-19 samples was the United States, Italy and Spain. From T cells, B-cell-depleted T cells, or PBMCs came the material, which was cDNA or gDNA.

Per the authors' pipeline: For nucleated cells, counts were estimated from reference gene primer amplification. Here immunoSEQ multiplex PCR was the method, and the copy in TCRdb shows in-frame clones only, minus some. That table gives V, J and clone size, and the DNA gave D and trimming. The sample holds about 74,000 clones, over 75% seen once. Trimming cost V 1 base and J 2 bases, with 8 bases left between them. The CDR3 is 14 amino acids. CDR1 is SGDLS and CDR2 is YYNGEE in the germline V gene. The receptor's source is a man between 70 and 80 years old with active or convalescent COVID-19. The rearrangement uses TRBV9 and TRBJ2-3; no definite D call. The sample comprised peripheral blood. The CDR3 region is CASSVSLFTDTQYF. The CDR3 coding sequence is TGTGCCAGCAGCGTAAGCCTTTTCACAGATACGCAGTATTTT.